These 27 T cell receptor beta chains were sequenced from one sample in a study of blood T cell repertoires in COVID-19. The repertoire was sequenced with immunoSEQ multiplex PCR; TCRdb's copy has only in-frame clones and lacks some. The table lists 120,000 to 150,000 clones, about 83% of them singletons. Sequencing input: PBMCs or T cells enriched from blood (not recorded which). These receptors were taken from a woman aged 45-65 years who had been exposed to COVID-19.

The V gene is TRBV5-1, the J gene TRBJ2-1; 8 nucleotides match TRBD2. V lost 4 bases to trimming and J lost 1 base; unmatched junction nucleotides: 7. Per germline, CDR1 SGHRS and CDR2 YFSETQ. The CDR3 has 16 amino acids. CDR3 DNA sequence: TGCGCCAGCAGCCCCGCGGGCGGGAGGTCCTACAATGAGCAGTTCTTC. Protein product: CASSPAGGRSYNEQFF.

The rearrangement uses TRBV4-1 and TRBJ2-7; D is possibly TRBD1 (5 bases). The CDR3 sequence is 15 residues long. Per germline, CDR1 MGHRA and CDR2 YSYEKL. V was shortened by 2 bases and J by 2 bases, with 13 bases between the two germline ends. The CDR3 region has the DNA TGCGCCAGCAGCCAACAGGGCGGAGACCCCTACGAGCAGTACTTC. Amino acids: CASSQQGGDPYEQYF.

The CDR3, as DNA: TGTGCCAGTAGTATGAGGAACGGGAGGGGCTATAATTCACCCCTCCACTTT. This translates into CASSMRNGRGYNSPLHF. The genes are TRBV19 and TRBJ1-6, with a possible D match to TRBD1 (5 bases). The CDR3 has 17 residues. CDR1 and CDR2 (germline): LNHDA, SQIVND (reference sequence). The V end was cut by 3 bases, the J end by 3 bases, with 15 bases between.

The chain uses TRBV19 and TRBJ1-5; 11 bases agree with TRBD1. With 4 bases clipped from V and 5 bases from J, the junction kept 4 bases outside the gene matches. The length of the CDR3 is 15 residues. The germline gives CDR1 LNHDA, CDR2 SQIVND (reference sequence). Written as DNA, the CDR3 is TGTGCCAGTAGTACCGGGACAGGGGGTGATCAGCCCCAGCATTTT. The encoded protein is CASSTGTGGDQPQHF.

The J gene is TRBJ1-4, the V gene TRBV2; D gene ambiguous. CDR1 and CDR2 from the germline V gene are SNHLY and FYNNEI. V was shortened by 5 bases and J by 0 bases, with 10 bases between the two germline ends. This CDR3 has 15 amino acids. This CDR3 reads CASSPGSSTNEKLFF. Here the CDR3 DNA reads TGTGCCAGCAGTCCCGGGAGTTCAACTAATGAAAAACTGTTTTTT. Complete variable domain (other parts from reference TRBV2 and TRBJ1-4): EPEVTQTPSHQVTQMGQEVILRCVPISNHLYFYWYRQILGQKVEFLVSFYNNEISEKSEIFDDQFSVERPDGSNFTLKIRSTKLEDSAMYFCASSPGSSTNEKLFFGSGTQLSVL.

This clone was found a few times. Compared with germline, one end of the junction differs, possibly owing to a read error. The V gene is TRBV15, the J gene TRBJ2-5; TRBD2 matches 10 bases. The CDR3 spans 18 residues. Germline V CDR1 and CDR2: LNHNV, YYDKDF (reference sequence). The CDR3 sequence: CATTRDTWTSGFQETQYF. Here the CDR3 DNA reads TGTGCCACCACCAGAGACACTTGGACTAGCGGTTTTCAAGAGACCCAGTACTTC.

The chain is built from TRBV6-4 and TRBJ1-1; no definite D call. V was clipped by 4 bases and J by 1 base, with 7 bases between them. CDR3 length: 13 amino acids. The germline CDR1 and CDR2 sequences are MRHNA and SNTAGT. The CDR3 DNA reads as TGTGCCAGCAGTGCAACAGCGAACACTGAAGCTTTCTTT. This sequence encodes CASSATANTEAFF.

This chain joins TRBV11-2 and TRBJ1-5; D call uncertain. This CDR3 contains 14 residues. Germline CDR1 is SGHAT and CDR2 is FQNNGV. Trimming left V 1 base short and J 4 bases short, with 8 bases between. CDR3 region: CASSLAPRNQPQHF. The CDR3 bases are TGTGCCAGCAGCTTAGCTCCGAGGAATCAGCCCCAGCATTTT.

The CDR3 coding sequence is TGCGCCAGCAGCACTAGCGGGGGCCCCTACGAGCAGTACTTC. Protein: CASSTSGGPYEQYF. The chain couples TRBV5-1 to TRBJ2-7; 11 bases are shared with TRBD2. Trimming removed 4 bases from V and 2 bases from J; junction bases left unmatched: 2. The CDR3 spans 14 residues. Per the germline V gene, CDR1 is SGHRS and CDR2 is YFSETQ. Full variable domain (outside the CDR3, taken from reference TRBV5-1 and TRBJ2-7): KAGVTQTPRYLIKTRGQQVTLSCSPISGHRSVSWYQQTPGQGLQFLFEYFSETQRNKGNFPGRFSGRQFSNSRSEMNVSTLELGDSALYLCASSTSGGPYEQYFGPGTRLTVT.

CDR3 coding DNA: TGTGCCAGCAGTTACGTGACAGGGGGCCTATCCGAGCAGTACTTC. Encoded protein: CASSYVTGGLSEQYF. The chain links TRBV6-2 or TRBV6-3 to TRBJ2-7, with TRBD1 identical over 10 bases. J gave up 6 bases and V 2 bases, and 7 bases lay outside the gene matches. The V gene's germline CDR1 is MNHEY and CDR2 SVGEGT. The CDR3 is 15 amino acids.

V gene TRBV30 combines with J gene TRBJ2-3, with 9 nucleotides matching TRBD2. V lost 4 bases and J lost 2; bases outside the gene matches: 4. Germline CDR1 GTSNPN, CDR2 SVGIG (reference sequence). The CDR3 has 14 amino acids. In nucleotides, the CDR3 is TGTGCCTGGACGACTAGCGGAAACACAGATACGCAGTATTTT. Translated: CAWTTSGNTDTQYF.

This rearrangement joins TRBV5-1 to TRBJ1-4; D ambiguous. The CDR3 spans 15 residues. V was trimmed by 4 bases and J by 3 bases, leaving 13 bases between them. Germline V gene lookup returns CDR1 SGHRS and CDR2 YFSETQ. The CDR3 DNA reads TGCGCCAGCAGCGTCGGAGGGAAACCTAATGAAAAACTGTTTTTT. Residues: CASSVGGKPNEKLFF.

The V and J genes are TRBV19 and TRBJ2-5, with D perhaps matching TRBD2 (6 bases). There are 14 residues in the CDR3. Trimming pared 4 bases from V and 1 base from J, leaving 10 bases between. Germline loops: CDR1 LNHDA, CDR2 SQIVND (reference sequence). This CDR3 reads CASSKWGVQETQYF. CDR3 coding DNA: TGTGCCAGTAGTAAATGGGGGGTCCAAGAGACCCAGTACTTC.

The rearrangement joins TRBV7-6 to TRBJ2-7; the D gene is possibly TRBD2 (5 bases). Germline V gene data show CDR1 as SGHVS and CDR2 as FNYEAQ. This CDR3 region has 15 residues. Trimming left V 5 bases short and J 2 bases short, with 16 bases between. The CDR3 nucleotides are TGTGCCAGCAGCCCCCGGGGTCGGGTTACCTACGAGCAGTACTTC. Encoded protein: CASSPRGRVTYEQYF.

The J gene is TRBJ2-2, the V gene TRBV2; 7 bases are shared with TRBD1. CDR3 length: 14 residues. Germline V gene sequence: CDR1 SNHLY, CDR2 FYNNEI. Trimming cost V 6 bases and J 5 bases; bases outside gene matches: 6. CDR3 DNA: TGTGCCAGCAGGGGGACAGTGAGGACCGGGGAGCTGTTTTTT. Translated, it gives CASRGTVRTGELFF.

This chain links TRBV5-6 with TRBJ1-3; 7 bases are shared with TRBD1. Germline CDR1 and CDR2: SGHDT and YYEEEE. The CDR3 totals 15 residues. The V and J ends lost 4 bases and 0 bases, in that order; junction bases with no gene match: 4. CDR3 in amino acids: CASSPGTVSGNTIYF. CDR3 coding DNA: TGTGCCAGCAGCCCCGGGACAGTCTCTGGAAACACCATATATTTT. Based on the CDR3 plus reference TRBV5-6 and TRBJ1-3, the full variable domain is DAGVTQSPTHLIKTRGQQVTLRCSPKSGHDTVSWYQQALGQGPQFIFQYYEEEERQRGNFPDRFSGHQFPNYSSELNVNALLLGDSALYLCASSPGTVSGNTIYFGEGSWLTVV.

V usage is TRBV28 and J usage is TRBJ1-2; D is possibly TRBD1 (6 bases). V gave up 7 bases and J gave up 2 bases, with 11 bases separating them. CDR1 MDHEN and CDR2 SYDVKM come from the germline V gene. The CDR3 runs 13 residues. The CDR3 loop is CASIGRGNYGYTF. The CDR3 coding sequence is TGTGCCAGCATAGGGAGGGGGAACTATGGCTACACCTTC.

The chain joins TRBV5-1 to TRBJ1-4, with D unclear. The CDR3 consists of 13 residues. Germline V gives CDR1 SGHRS, CDR2 YFSETQ. Trimming took off 8 bases at V and 0 bases at J, with 8 bases between the two ends. CDR3 loop: CASATATNEKLFF. In nucleotides, the CDR3 is TGCGCCAGTGCTACAGCAACTAATGAAAAACTGTTTTTT. The complete variable domain, with remaining parts taken from reference TRBV5-1 and TRBJ1-4, reads KAGVTQTPRYLIKTRGQQVTLSCSPISGHRSVSWYQQTPGQGLQFLFEYFSETQRNKGNFPGRFSGRQFSNSRSEMNVSTLELGDSALYLCASATATNEKLFFGSGTQLSVL.

The chain joins TRBV23-1 to TRBJ2-1; 7 nucleotides match TRBD1. TRBV23-1 is noted as an ORF with a role that remains uncertain. This CDR3 has 15 residues. V shed 3 bases, J shed 3 bases, and the junction held 5 bases outside the gene matches. The CDR3 DNA reads as TGCGCCAGCAGTCACGACCGGGACAGCTACAATGAGCAGTTCTTC. Protein product: CASSHDRDSYNEQFF.

The rearrangement joins TRBV7-8 to TRBJ1-5, with 8 bases fitting TRBD1. The CDR3 sequence is 14 residues long. CDR1 and CDR2 (germline): SGHVS, FQNEAQ. V shed 5 bases and J 6 bases; nucleotides not matched to a gene: 6. The CDR3 protein is CASSTTGGGQPQHF. CDR3 DNA: TGTGCCAGCAGCACCACAGGGGGAGGTCAGCCCCAGCATTTT.

The chain has TRBV7-9 and TRBJ1-2; 8 bases are shared with TRBD1. Germline CDR1 and CDR2: SEHNR and FQNEAQ (reference sequence). There are 14 residues in the CDR3. V trimming: 5 bases; J trimming: 4 bases; junction bases outside the gene matches: 6. CDR3 bases: TGTGCCAGCAGCCCGGGACAGGATCCCTATGGCTACACCTTC. It yields the protein CASSPGQDPYGYTF. The entire variable domain, with the rest obtained from reference TRBV7-9 and TRBJ1-2, is as follows: DTGVSQNPRHKITKRGQNVTFRCDPISEHNRLYWYRQTLGQGPEFLTYFQNEAQLEKSRLLSDRFSAERPKGSFSTLEIQRTEQGDSAMYLCASSPGQDPYGYTFGSGTRLTVV.

The rearrangement joins TRBV19 to TRBJ1-2; 7 nucleotides match TRBD1. In germline, CDR1 is LNHDA, CDR2 SQIVND (reference sequence). The junction had 3 bases not matched to a gene; V was cut back by 1 base and J by 4 bases. The CDR3 has 14 amino acids. CDR3 nucleotide sequence: TGTGCCAGTAGTATAGCGGCAGGGGGCTATGGCTACACCTTC. This codes for CASSIAAGGYGYTF.

This chain links TRBV11-2 with TRBJ2-2; tentatively, D is TRBD1 (6 bases). The CDR3 loop spans 15 amino acids. CDR1 and CDR2 from the germline V gene are SGHAT and FQNNGV. V was trimmed by 3 bases and J by 7 bases, leaving 15 bases between them. This chain's CDR3 is CASSLGAGVGGELFF. The CDR3, as DNA: TGTGCCAGCAGCTTGGGGGCAGGGGTCGGCGGGGAGCTGTTTTTT.

The chain has TRBV6-5 and TRBJ1-1; a weak D match, TRBD1 (5 bases). Germline CDR1 MNHEY, CDR2 SVGAGI. CDR3 length: 14 amino acids. The ends were cut back, 6 bases at V and 4 bases at J, with 15 bases in the middle. The CDR3 DNA reads as TGTGCCAGCAGACTACTACAGGAGGGCACTGAAGCTTTCTTT. Its protein is CASRLLQEGTEAFF.

V usage is TRBV14 and J usage is TRBJ2-7, with D unresolved. Deletions cut 5 bases from V and 5 bases from J, with 7 bases between. The V gene's germline CDR1 is SGHDN and CDR2 FVKESK. The CDR3 totals 11 residues. Written as DNA, the CDR3 is TGTGCCAGCAGCTCCACACACGAGCAGTACTTC. Translating it yields CASSSTHEQYF.

The rearrangement joins TRBV18 to TRBJ2-5; 13 bases match TRBD2. This CDR3 contains 15 residues. Germline values: CDR1 KGHSH, CDR2 LQKENI. J was trimmed by 4 bases and V by 6 bases; bases with no gene match: 5. The CDR3 coding sequence is TGTGCCAGCTCTACGACTAGCGGGGGGCCAGAGACCCAGTACTTC. Protein sequence: CASSTTSGGPETQYF.

V is TRBV5-1 and J is TRBJ2-7, with TRBD2 matching 11 bases. The CDR3 extends over 15 amino acids. V shed 4 bases, J shed 3 bases, and the junction held 6 bases outside the gene matches. Per the germline V gene, CDR1 is SGHRS and CDR2 is YFSETQ. As DNA, the CDR3 is TGCGCCAGCAGCCTCGGGACTAGCGGCCTCTACGAGCAGTACTTC. Translated, it gives CASSLGTSGLYEQYF.